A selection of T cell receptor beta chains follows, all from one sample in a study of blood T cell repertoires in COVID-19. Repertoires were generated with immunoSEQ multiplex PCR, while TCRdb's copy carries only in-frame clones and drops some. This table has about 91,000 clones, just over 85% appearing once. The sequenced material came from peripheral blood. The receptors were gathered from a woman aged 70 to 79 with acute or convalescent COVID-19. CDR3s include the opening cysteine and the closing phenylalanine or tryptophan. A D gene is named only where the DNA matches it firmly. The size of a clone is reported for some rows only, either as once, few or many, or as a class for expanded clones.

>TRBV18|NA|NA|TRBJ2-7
TGTGCCAGCTCACGCCAGGCCTACGAGCAGTACTTC
CASSRQAYEQYF
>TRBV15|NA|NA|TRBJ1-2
TGTGCCACCAGTACAACGGTGGGGGCGAACTATGGCTACACCTTC
CATSTTVGANYGYTF
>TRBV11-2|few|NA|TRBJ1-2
TGTGCCAGCAGCTTAGATCCGGGCTATGGCTACACCTTC
CASSLDPGYGYTF
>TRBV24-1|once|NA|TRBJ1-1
TGTGCCACCCCCAGATGGGGCCGAGAAGCTTTCTTT
CATPRWGREAFF
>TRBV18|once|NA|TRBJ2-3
TGTGCCAGCTCACCACCTAGCGGAACAGATACGCAGTATTTT
CASSPPSGTDTQYF
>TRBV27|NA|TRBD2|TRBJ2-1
TGTGCCAGCAGTTTTAATGCGGGAGTAGGCAATGAGCAGTTCTTC
CASSFNAGVGNEQFF
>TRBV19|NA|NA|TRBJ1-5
TGTGCCAGTAGTATAGACACCGGGGGCGGGGGGAGCAATCAGCCCCAGCATTTT
CASSIDTGGGGSNQPQHF
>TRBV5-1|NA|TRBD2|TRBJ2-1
TGCGCCAGCAACAAACTAGCGGGAGGGAGAATAAACAATGAGCAGTTCTTC
CASNKLAGGRINNEQFF
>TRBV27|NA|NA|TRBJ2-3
TGTGCCAGCAGTCTCTCCAGAAGAGGGTCAGATACGCAGTATTTT
CASSLSRRGSDTQYF
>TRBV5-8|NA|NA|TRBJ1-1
TGTGCCAGCAGCCATAACACTGAAGCTTTCTTT
CASSHNTEAFF
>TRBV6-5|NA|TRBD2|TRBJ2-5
TGTGCCAGCAGTTACACGTGGGGGGGGAAAGAGACCCAGTACTTC
CASSYTWGGKETQYF
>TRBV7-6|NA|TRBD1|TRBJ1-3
TGTGCCAGCAGCCCCGGGACAGTCGTCTCTGGAAACACCATATATTTT
CASSPGTVVSGNTIYF
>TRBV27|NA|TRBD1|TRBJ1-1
TGTGCCAGCCTAAGGTCGGGACAGGGGCTCCTGAACACTGAAGCTTTCTTT
CASLRSGQGLLNTEAFF
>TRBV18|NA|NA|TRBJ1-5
TGTGCCAGCTCACCGTCCCGGGGTCCGCCCCAGCATTTT
CASSPSRGPPQHF
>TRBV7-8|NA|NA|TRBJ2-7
TGTGCCAGCAGCTTGTCGGACGGGAGACTCTACGAGCAGTACTTC
CASSLSDGRLYEQYF
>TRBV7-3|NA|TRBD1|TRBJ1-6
TGTGCCAGCAGCTTAGGACAGGGTTCACCCCTCCACTTT
CASSLGQGSPLHF
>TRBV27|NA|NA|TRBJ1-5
TGTGCCAGCACAACAGGGTTCAATCAGCCCCAGCATTTT
CASTTGFNQPQHF
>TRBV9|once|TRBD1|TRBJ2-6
TGTGCCAGCAGCCCAGGGGGCATTGGCTCTGGGGCCAACGTCCTGACTTTC
CASSPGGIGSGANVLTF
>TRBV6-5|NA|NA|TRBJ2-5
TGTGCCAGCAGTTACTCGGGGGACTCACGAGAGACCCAGTACTTC
CASSYSGDSRETQYF
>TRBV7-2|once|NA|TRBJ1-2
TGTGCCAGCAGCTTAGAGTTCAGGGGAAACTATGGCTACACCTTC
CASSLEFRGNYGYTF
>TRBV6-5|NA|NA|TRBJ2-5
TGTGCCAGCAGTTACCCCCCAGGGAGGATCGAGACCCAGTACTTC
CASSYPPGRIETQYF
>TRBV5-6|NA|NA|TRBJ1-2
TGTGCCAGCAGCCGCCCGGAGGGCTATGGCTACACCTTC
CASSRPEGYGYTF
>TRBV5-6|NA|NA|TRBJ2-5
TGTGCCAGCAGCCAGGACCTCAGGGGGGTGACCAAAGAGACCCAGTACTTC
CASSQDLRGVTKETQYF
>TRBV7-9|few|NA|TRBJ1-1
TGTGCCAGCAGCTTAGCAGGAGGAGGGAACCTGAACACTGAAGCTTTCTTT
CASSLAGGGNLNTEAFF
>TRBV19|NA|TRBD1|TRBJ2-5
TGTGCCAGTAGTACGGGACAGCAAGAGACCCAGTACTTC
CASSTGQQETQYF
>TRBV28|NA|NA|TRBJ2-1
TGTGCCAGCAGTCACCGTGGGACCGGGGGTTACAATGAGCAGTTCTTC
CASSHRGTGGYNEQFF
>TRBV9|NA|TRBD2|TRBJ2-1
TGTGCCAGCAGCGTAGCAGCTAGCGGGCACAATGAGCAGTTCTTC
CASSVAASGHNEQFF
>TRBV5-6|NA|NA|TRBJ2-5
TGTGCCAGCAGCTTGGGAGGGGGAGAGACCCAGTACTTC
CASSLGGGETQYF
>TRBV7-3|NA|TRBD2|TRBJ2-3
TGTGCCAGCAGCCGACTAGCGGGAGGGCAGGATACGCAGTATTTT
CASSRLAGGQDTQYF
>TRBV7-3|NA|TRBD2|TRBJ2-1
TGTGCCAGCAGCTTATTCGCAGCGGGAGTTGACAATGAGCAGTTCTTC
CASSLFAAGVDNEQFF
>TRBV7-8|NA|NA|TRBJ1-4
TGTGCCAGCAGCTTAGGTAACAGGGCTGGTGAAAAACTGTTTTTT
CASSLGNRAGEKLFF
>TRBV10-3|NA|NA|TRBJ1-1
TGTGCCATCAGACCAGTGTTCTTTGTAACAGACCCATCGAACACTGAAGCTTTCTTT
CAIRPVFFVTDPSNTEAFF
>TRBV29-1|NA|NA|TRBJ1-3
TGCAGCGTTTCTATAAGCGGAAACACCATATATTTT
CSVSISGNTIYF
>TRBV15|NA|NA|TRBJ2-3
TGTGCCACCAGCAGAGAAGGAGGGAGGACAGATACGCAGTATTTT
CATSREGGRTDTQYF
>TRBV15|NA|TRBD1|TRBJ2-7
TGTGCCACCAGCAGAGAAATCGGGACAGGGGGATACGAGCAGTACTTC
CATSREIGTGGYEQYF